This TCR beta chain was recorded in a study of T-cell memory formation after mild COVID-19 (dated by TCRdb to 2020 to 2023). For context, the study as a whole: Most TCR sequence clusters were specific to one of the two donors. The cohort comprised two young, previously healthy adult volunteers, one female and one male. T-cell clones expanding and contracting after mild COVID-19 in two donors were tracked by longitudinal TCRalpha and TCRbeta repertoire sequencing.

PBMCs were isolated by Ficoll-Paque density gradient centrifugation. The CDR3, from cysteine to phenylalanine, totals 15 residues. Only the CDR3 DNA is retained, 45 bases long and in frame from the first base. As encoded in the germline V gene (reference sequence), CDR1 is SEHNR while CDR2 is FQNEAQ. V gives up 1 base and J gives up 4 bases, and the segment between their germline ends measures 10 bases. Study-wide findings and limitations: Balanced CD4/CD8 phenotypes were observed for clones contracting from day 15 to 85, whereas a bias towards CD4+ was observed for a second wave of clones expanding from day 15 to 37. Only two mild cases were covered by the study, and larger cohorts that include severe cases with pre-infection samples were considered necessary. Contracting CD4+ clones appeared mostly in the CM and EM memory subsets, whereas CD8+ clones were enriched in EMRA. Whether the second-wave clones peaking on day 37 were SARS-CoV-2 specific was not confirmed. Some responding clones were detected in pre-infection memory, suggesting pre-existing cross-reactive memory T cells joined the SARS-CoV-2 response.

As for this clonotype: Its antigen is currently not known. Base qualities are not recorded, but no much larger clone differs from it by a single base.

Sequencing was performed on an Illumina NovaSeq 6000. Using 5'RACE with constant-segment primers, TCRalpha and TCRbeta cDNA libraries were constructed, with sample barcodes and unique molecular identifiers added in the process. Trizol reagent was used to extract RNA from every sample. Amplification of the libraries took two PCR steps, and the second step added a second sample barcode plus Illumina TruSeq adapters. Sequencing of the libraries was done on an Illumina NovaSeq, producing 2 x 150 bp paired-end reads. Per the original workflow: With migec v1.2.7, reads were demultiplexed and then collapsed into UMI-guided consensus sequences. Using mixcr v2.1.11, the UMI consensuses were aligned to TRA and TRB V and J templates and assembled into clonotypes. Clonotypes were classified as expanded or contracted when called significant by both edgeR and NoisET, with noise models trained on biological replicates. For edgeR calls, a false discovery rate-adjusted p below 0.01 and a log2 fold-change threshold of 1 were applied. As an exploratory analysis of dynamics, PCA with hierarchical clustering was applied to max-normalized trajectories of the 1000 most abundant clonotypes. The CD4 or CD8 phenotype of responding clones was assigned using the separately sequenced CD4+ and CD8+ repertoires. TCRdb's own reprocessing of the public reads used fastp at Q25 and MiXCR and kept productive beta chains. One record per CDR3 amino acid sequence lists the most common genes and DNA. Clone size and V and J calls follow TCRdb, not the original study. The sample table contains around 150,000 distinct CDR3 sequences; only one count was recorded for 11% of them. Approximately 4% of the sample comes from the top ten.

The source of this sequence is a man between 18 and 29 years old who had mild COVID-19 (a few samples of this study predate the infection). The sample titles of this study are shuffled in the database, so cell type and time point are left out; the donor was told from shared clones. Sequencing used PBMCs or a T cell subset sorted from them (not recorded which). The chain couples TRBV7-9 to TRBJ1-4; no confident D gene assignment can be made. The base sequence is TGTGCCAGCAGCTTAGTTCTGTCCGGTAATGAAAAACTGTTTTTT. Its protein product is CASSLVLSGNEKLFF.